Below, 26 T cell receptor beta chains from the same sample are listed, as sequenced in a study of cytomegalovirus exposure and HLA in healthy donors. PCR amplification relied on 60 Vbeta primers (plus 13 Jbeta primers). The data were produced by immunoSEQ multiplex PCR, yet TCRdb's version contains in-frame clones alone and is incomplete. The sample has around 200,000 clones, around four fifths seen once. The sequenced sample was PBMCs. These receptor sequences come from a man aged 50 or older in good health and CMV-seronegative.

The V and J genes are TRBV7-8 and TRBJ2-3; 10 bases are a match to TRBD2. After removal of 3 bases from V and 10 bases from J, the junction contained 10 bases not matched to a gene. CDR3 length: 15 amino acids. Germline V lookup: CDR1 SGHVS, CDR2 FQNEAQ. The CDR3 DNA reads as TGTGCCAGCAGCTTCCTAGCGGGAGCTAACCATCCGCAGTATTTT. Amino acids: CASSFLAGANHPQYF.

The genes are TRBV7-3 and TRBJ2-4; possible D gene TRBD2, 5 bases. CDR1 is SGHTA, CDR2 FQGTGA, per germline. V dropped 7 bases and J dropped 0 bases, with 13 bases sitting between them. This CDR3 region has 15 residues. CDR3 DNA sequence: TGTGCCAGCAAAAGGGAGTGTCTAGCCAAAAACATTCAGTACTTC. Translating it yields CASKRECLAKNIQYF.

This sequence joins TRBV19 and TRBJ2-3; 7 bases line up with TRBD1. Germline CDR1 is LNHDA and CDR2 is SQIVND (reference sequence). V was pared by 6 bases and J by 1 base, with 7 bases of the junction left unmatched. There are 15 residues in the CDR3. The CDR3 reads CASSPQGSGTDTQYF. The CDR3 DNA sequence: TGTGCCAGTAGCCCACAGGGGTCGGGCACAGATACGCAGTATTTT.

The chain joins TRBV20-1 to TRBJ1-1; D remains unclear. The V end lost 6 bases, the J end lost 10 bases, and 15 bases lay between the germline ends. This CDR3 spans 11 amino acids. CDR1 is DFQATT, CDR2 SNEGSKA, per germline (reference sequence). The CDR3 sequence: CSAPSWRGAFF. As DNA, the CDR3 is TGCAGTGCCCCCAGTTGGCGGGGAGCTTTCTTT.

The chain combines TRBV19 with TRBJ2-1, with D possibly matching TRBD1 (5 bases). Germline V lookup: CDR1 LNHDA, CDR2 SQIVND (reference sequence). The CDR3 has 14 amino acids. The V and J ends lost 5 bases and 2 bases respectively, with 10 bases between them. In nucleotides, the CDR3 is TGTGCCAGTAGTTTATCGACAGCCTACAATGAGCAGTTCTTC. Translated, it gives CASSLSTAYNEQFF.

This chain joins TRBV6-4 and TRBJ1-1, with D perhaps TRBD1 (5 bases). This CDR3 spans 13 amino acids. V was pared by 7 bases and J by 1 base, with 10 bases between. CDR1 is MRHNA, CDR2 SNTAGT, per germline. The CDR3 spells CASKRDANTEAFF. CDR3 nucleotide sequence: TGTGCCAGCAAGCGGGACGCGAACACTGAAGCTTTCTTT.

J is TRBJ2-7 and V is TRBV30; 9 positions agree with TRBD2. The CDR3 runs to 14 residues. CDR1 is GTSNPN and CDR2 is SVGIG in the germline V gene (reference sequence). V trimming: 0 bases; J trimming: 6 bases; junction bases outside the gene matches: 6. CDR3 region: CAWSVTSGPIEQYF. The CDR3, as DNA: TGTGCCTGGAGTGTTACTAGCGGGCCTATCGAGCAGTACTTC.

The chain recombines TRBV6-1 with TRBJ1-1; D unclear. Trimming pared 2 bases from V and 1 base from J, leaving 8 bases between. The CDR3 length is 14 residues. The V gene's germline CDR1 is MNHNS and CDR2 SASEGT. For the CDR3, the DNA is TGTGCCAGCAGTGAACGGGGTGGGAACACTGAAGCTTTCTTT. Amino acid sequence: CASSERGGNTEAFF.

The V gene is TRBV5-4, the J gene TRBJ2-7; 8 bases match TRBD1. Germline V lookup: CDR1 SGHNT, CDR2 YYREEE (reference sequence). V trimming: 0 bases; J trimming: 6 bases; junction bases outside the gene matches: 8. The CDR3 is 15 residues long. CDR3 nucleotide sequence: TGTGCCAGCAGCTTGGCCGGACAGGGACCTCGCGAGCAGTACTTC. Translation: CASSLAGQGPREQYF.

CDR3 DNA sequence: TGTGCCAGCAGTTTCGACAGGGGGCGTCAGCCCCAGCATTTT. Translation gives CASSFDRGRQPQHF. The rearrangement joins TRBV27 to TRBJ1-5; 10 bases are shared with TRBD1. The junction had 2 bases not matched to a gene; V was cut back by 3 bases and J by 6 bases. The CDR3 totals 14 residues. Germline CDR1 and CDR2: MNHEY and SMNVEV (reference sequence).

The V gene is TRBV5-6, the J gene TRBJ1-4; possibly TRBD1 for D (5 bases). The V gene's germline CDR1 is SGHDT and CDR2 YYEEEE. V was pared by 4 bases and J by 0 bases, with 22 bases between. This CDR3 is built from 19 residues. CDR3 DNA sequence: TGTGCCAGCAGCACCGTGGACACCCGGTGGGTTGCAACTAATGAAAAACTGTTTTTT. Its protein is CASSTVDTRWVATNEKLFF.

Note on this clone: Other DNA sequences in the same sample also yield this CDR3. The V call is TRBV27, the J call TRBJ2-7; TRBD2 might be the D (5 bases). The CDR3 runs to 13 residues. Germline assignment: CDR1 MNHEY and CDR2 SMNVEV (reference sequence). V was pared by 2 bases and J by 2 bases, with 7 bases between. CDR3 protein: CASSLRGTYEQYF. In DNA, the CDR3 is TGTGCCAGCAGTTTAAGAGGGACCTACGAGCAGTACTTC.

The chain combines TRBV7-9 with TRBJ2-3; 8 nucleotides match TRBD2. V shed 3 bases, J shed 11 bases, and the junction held 13 bases outside the gene matches. This CDR3 region has 15 residues. From germline, CDR1 is SEHNR and CDR2 FQNEAQ (reference sequence). Here the CDR3 DNA reads TGTGCCAGCAGCTTTGATTCCAGCGGGGGCCTGGAGCAGTATTTT. As protein: CASSFDSSGGLEQYF.

The gene calls are TRBV30 and TRBJ2-3; D remains ambiguous. The V and J ends lost 5 bases and 5 bases respectively, with 17 bases between them. Germline CDR1 and CDR2: GTSNPN and SVGIG (reference sequence). This CDR3 is 14 amino acids long. CDR3: CAWGGRSGEDTQYF. The DNA for the CDR3 is TGTGCCTGGGGTGGAAGATCGGGTGAAGATACGCAGTATTTT.

The chain has TRBV29-1 and TRBJ1-2; tentatively, D is TRBD1 (6 bases). The CDR3 covers 13 residues. Germline V gene sequence: CDR1 SQVTM, CDR2 ANQGSEA. With 4 bases removed from V and 5 bases from J, the gap between germline ends came to 14 bases. The CDR3: CSVGGGEGYGYTF. As DNA, the CDR3 is TGCAGCGTTGGCGGGGGCGAGGGTTATGGCTACACCTTC.

The chain employs TRBV5-5 and TRBJ2-7, with D possibly being TRBD2 (6 bases). This CDR3 is 15 amino acids long. Germline lookup yields CDR1 SGHKS and CDR2 YYEKEE (reference sequence). V was shortened by 0 bases and J by 5 bases, with 15 bases between the two germline ends. This chain's CDR3 is CASSLAGMAGHEQYF. The CDR3 nucleotides are TGTGCCAGCAGCTTGGCCGGGATGGCGGGGCACGAGCAGTACTTC.

The chain has TRBV19 and TRBJ2-1; D is uncertain. In germline, CDR1 is LNHDA, CDR2 SQIVND (reference sequence). The CDR3 has 14 residues. Trimming took off 3 bases at V and 7 bases at J, with 13 bases between the two ends. The CDR3 bases are TGTGCCAGTAGTATTCCCCTGCTACGAAATGAGCAGTTCTTC. Translated, it gives CASSIPLLRNEQFF.

The chain is built from TRBV5-1 and TRBJ2-7; D ambiguous. Trimming removed 0 bases at V and 2 bases at J, with 12 bases between. Germline lookup yields CDR1 SGHRS and CDR2 YFSETQ. The CDR3 is 15 residues long. The chain's CDR3 is CASSLEPTIPYEQYF. Here the CDR3 DNA reads TGCGCCAGCAGCTTGGAGCCCACTATCCCCTACGAGCAGTACTTC.

The J gene is TRBJ2-7, the V gene TRBV27; D not resolved. The length of the CDR3 is 13 residues. The germline CDR1 and CDR2 sequences are MNHEY and SMNVEV (reference sequence). V lost 2 bases and J 2 bases, leaving 7 bases between the germline ends. The CDR3 nucleotides are TGTGCCAGCAGTTTAGCAGAACCCTACGAGCAGTACTTC. Translation gives CASSLAEPYEQYF.

V is TRBV9 and J is TRBJ1-5; D is unclear. The CDR3 totals 14 residues. V lost 4 bases and J lost 2, with 10 bases in between. Looked up from germline, CDR1 is SGDLS and CDR2 is YYNGEE. The CDR3 bases are TGTGCCAGCAGCCCCTCGCAGGGCAATCAGCCCCAGCATTTT. Translating gives CASSPSQGNQPQHF.

The rearrangement joins TRBV9 to TRBJ2-3; 9 bases map to TRBD2. The trim removed 4 bases at V and 7 bases at J, leaving 10 bases unmatched. CDR3 size: 15 residues. Germline CDR1 SGDLS, CDR2 YYNGEE. In nucleotides, the CDR3 is TGTGCCAGCAGCAAAGATGGGACTAGCCCTAATACGCAGTATTTT. This codes for CASSKDGTSPNTQYF.

This chain's CDR3 is CASSLLADEQYF. DNA for the CDR3: TGTGCCAGCAGCTTGTTGGCCGACGAGCAGTACTTC. The genes are TRBV11-2 and TRBJ2-7; D unclear. This CDR3 has 12 amino acids. The V gene's germline CDR1 is SGHAT and CDR2 FQNNGV. The V gene lost 3 bases and the J gene lost 5 bases, with 8 bases spanning the gap. Combining the CDR3 with reference TRBV11-2 and TRBJ2-7 gives the whole variable domain EAGVAQSPRYKIIEKRQSVAFWCNPISGHATLYWYQQILGQGPKLLIQFQNNGVVDDSQLPKDRFSAERLKGVDSTLKIQPAKLEDSAVYLCASSLLADEQYFGPGTRLTVT.

This chain links TRBV9 with TRBJ2-4; the D is unclear. Germline V lookup: CDR1 SGDLS, CDR2 YYNGEE. The V gene lost 6 bases and the J gene lost 0 bases, with 7 bases spanning the gap. The CDR3 spans 13 residues. CDR3 in amino acids: CASMRGAKNIQYF. CDR3 bases: TGTGCCAGCATGCGAGGAGCCAAAAACATTCAGTACTTC.

The chain links TRBV5-1 to TRBJ2-2; 10 positions agree with TRBD1. With V trimmed by 4 bases and J by 7 bases, 7 bases remained unmatched. The CDR3 covers 15 residues. In germline, CDR1 is SGHRS, CDR2 YFSETQ. The CDR3 DNA sequence: TGCGCCAGCAGCCCGGGACAGGGGAGGAACGGGGAGCTGTTTTTT. Protein sequence: CASSPGQGRNGELFF. Filled out from reference TRBV5-1 and TRBJ2-2, the complete variable domain reads KAGVTQTPRYLIKTRGQQVTLSCSPISGHRSVSWYQQTPGQGLQFLFEYFSETQRNKGNFPGRFSGRQFSNSRSEMNVSTLELGDSALYLCASSPGQGRNGELFFGEGSRLTVL.

The CDR3 spells CASSPQVAGGPGDTQYF. CDR3 DNA: TGCGCCAGCAGCCCCCAGGTAGCGGGAGGCCCAGGAGATACGCAGTATTTT. The V call is TRBV5-1, the J call TRBJ2-3; TRBD2 aligns across 10 bases. V was pared by 4 bases and J by 5 bases, with 13 bases of the junction left unmatched. Germline loops: CDR1 SGHRS, CDR2 YFSETQ. The CDR3 loop spans 17 amino acids.

The gene calls are TRBV5-1 and TRBJ2-1; possibly TRBD2 for D (6 bases). Germline V CDR1 and CDR2: SGHRS, YFSETQ. V lost 4 bases and J 10 bases, leaving 15 bases between the germline ends. CDR3 length: 13 amino acids. The CDR3 here is CASSPRTNQEQFF. CDR3 coding DNA: TGCGCCAGCAGCCCAAGGACTAATCAAGAGCAGTTCTTC.